Listed below are T cell receptor beta chains from one sample, sequenced in a study of CD8+ T cells in alopecia areata. Clones were read by immunoSEQ multiplex PCR, and TCRdb kept only the in-frame ones, dropping some. This sample carries more than 85,000 clones, about 58% of them seen once, and the ten largest clones take around 15%. Sequences were derived from CD8+ T cells sorted from blood, sampled at week 4, from a patient treated with tofacitinib. The source of these receptors is a human donor with alopecia areata. The CDR3 runs from the conserved cysteine through the conserved F or W. Fields, in order: clone size, V gene, D gene, J gene, CDR3 protein, CDR3 DNA. A D gene is named only where the DNA matches it firmly. For some rows the clone size is stated as once, few or many, or as a class when expanded; others skip it.

-	TRBV9	-	TRBJ1-5	CASSVDRDSNQPQHF	TGTGCCAGCAGCGTAGACAGGGATAGCAATCAGCCCCAGCATTTT
once	TRBV27	TRBD1	TRBJ1-1	CASSSRTGNTEAFF	TGTGCCAGCAGTTCCAGGACAGGGAACACTGAAGCTTTCTTT
-	TRBV2	-	TRBJ2-6	CASSETVYSGANVLTF	TGTGCCAGCAGTGAAACGGTTTACTCTGGGGCCAACGTCCTGACTTTC
-	TRBV10-3	TRBD1	TRBJ1-2	CAISGDRDKRGYTF	TGTGCCATCAGTGGAGACAGGGATAAACGTGGCTACACCTTC
-	TRBV7-2	-	TRBJ1-2	CASSFSLLDSRANYGYTF	TGTGCCAGCAGCTTTTCGTTATTAGACAGCCGAGCTAACTATGGCTACACCTTC
-	TRBV9	TRBD1	TRBJ2-1	CASSVYSGQLSSYNEQFF	TGTGCCAGCAGCGTATACTCGGGACAGCTGAGCTCCTACAATGAGCAGTTCTTC
-	TRBV4-1	-	TRBJ1-1	CASSRSLGTEAFF	TGCGCCAGCAGCCGGTCCCTGGGGACTGAAGCTTTCTTT
-	TRBV27	-	TRBJ1-1	CASSQRGTEAFF	TGTGCCAGCAGCCAGCGCGGCACTGAAGCTTTCTTT
-	TRBV30	-	TRBJ2-7	CALNRDGTYEQYF	TGTGCCTTGAACCGGGACGGAACCTACGAGCAGTACTTC
-	TRBV7-2	-	TRBJ1-2	CASSLGWGAQGYGYTF	TGTGCCAGCAGCTTAGGGTGGGGGGCGCAGGGCTATGGCTACACCTTC
-	TRBV6-5	TRBD2	TRBJ2-2	CASSYSSGLDTGELFF	TGTGCCAGCAGTTACTCATCGGGACTAGACACCGGGGAGCTGTTTTTT
-	TRBV13	-	TRBJ2-3	CASGGEADTQYF	TGTGCCAGCGGAGGCGAGGCAGATACGCAGTATTTT
-	TRBV27	-	TRBJ1-5	CASSFGTGIQPQHF	TGTGCCAGCAGTTTCGGTACAGGGATACAGCCCCAGCATTTT
-	TRBV15	-	TRBJ1-5	CATSRDPGLNQPQHF	TGTGCCACCAGCAGAGATCCAGGTCTCAATCAGCCCCAGCATTTT
once	TRBV27	-	TRBJ2-5	CASSSRPLIETQYF	TGTGCCAGCAGCTCTAGGCCCCTCATTGAGACCCAGTACTTC
few	TRBV5-6	-	TRBJ1-4	CASSRTSADEKLFF	TGTGCCAGCAGCCGGACATCCGCGGATGAAAAACTGTTTTTT
-	TRBV5-1	-	TRBJ1-4	CASSSEPWGANEKLFF	TGCGCCAGCAGCTCGGAACCTTGGGGGGCTAATGAAAAACTGTTTTTT
-	TRBV7-9	-	TRBJ1-1	CASSAPTSNTEAFF	TGTGCCAGCAGCGCCCCAACTAGTAACACTGAAGCTTTCTTT
-	TRBV9	-	TRBJ2-2	CASSALRWTGELFF	TGTGCCAGCAGCGCCCTTAGGTGGACCGGGGAGCTGTTTTTT
-	TRBV11-2	TRBD2	TRBJ2-7	CASSLASGSTYEQYF	TGCGCCAGCAGCCTAGCTAGCGGGTCGACCTACGAGCAGTACTTC
-	TRBV13	-	TRBJ2-1	CASSLGRDNTYNEQFF	TGTGCCAGCAGCTTAGGCCGGGACAACACCTACAATGAGCAGTTCTTC
-	TRBV2	-	TRBJ1-1	CASSEGTGVRTEAFF	TGTGCCAGCAGTGAGGGGACGGGGGTAAGGACTGAAGCTTTCTTT
few	TRBV5-6	-	TRBJ2-5	CASSLPGRVQETQYF	TGTGCCAGCAGCTTGCCGGGACGGGTGCAAGAGACCCAGTACTTC
once	TRBV29-1	TRBD1	TRBJ1-1	CSAEGRGQGAFF	TGCAGCGCTGAGGGAAGGGGGCAGGGGGCTTTCTTT
-	TRBV7-2	-	TRBJ2-7	CASSLGDQTYEQYF	TGTGCCAGCAGCTTGGGGGACCAAACCTACGAGCAGTACTTC
-	TRBV27	-	TRBJ1-5	CASRPDRYNQPQHF	TGTGCCAGCAGACCGGACAGATACAATCAGCCCCAGCATTTT
-	TRBV14	-	TRBJ2-7	CASSNSYEQYF	TGTGCCAGCAGCAACTCCTACGAGCAGTACTTC
few	TRBV7-9	TRBD1	TRBJ2-7	CASSLPGQGAVEQYF	TGTGCCAGCAGCTTGCCGGGACAGGGGGCTGTCGAGCAGTACTTC
-	TRBV29-1	TRBD2	TRBJ2-1	CSVGGLAGESLTDEQFF	TGCAGCGTTGGGGGACTAGCGGGAGAGAGTCTCACGGATGAGCAGTTCTTC
-	TRBV7-9	-	TRBJ2-5	CASSSREPRWTQYF	TGTGCCAGCAGCTCCAGGGAACCAAGGTGGACCCAGTACTTC
once	TRBV5-1	-	TRBJ2-1	CASSSYPQGPGDNEQFF	TGCGCCAGCAGCTCGTACCCACAGGGACCGGGTGACAATGAGCAGTTCTTC
-	TRBV6-5	-	TRBJ2-4	CASSLTIAKNIQYF	TGTGCCAGCAGTCTGACAATAGCCAAAAACATTCAGTACTTC
-	TRBV5-4	TRBD2	TRBJ2-1	CASSLDSGVSNEQFF	TGTGCCAGCAGCTTGGATAGCGGGGTCTCCAATGAGCAGTTCTTC
-	TRBV4-3	TRBD1	TRBJ2-2	CASRTGGTGELFF	TGCGCCAGCAGGACAGGGGGCACCGGGGAGCTGTTTTTT
-	TRBV7-9	TRBD2	TRBJ2-5	CASSLVGAGQETQYF	TGTGCCAGCAGCTTAGTTGGAGCGGGGCAAGAGACCCAGTACTTC
few	TRBV4-1	TRBD1	TRBJ1-4	CASSQGTGENEKLFF	TGCGCCAGCAGCCAAGGGACAGGCGAGAATGAAAAACTGTTTTTT
-	TRBV9	-	TRBJ1-1	CASSGGPREEGANTEAFF	TGTGCCAGCAGCGGTGGGCCCCGAGAGGAGGGTGCGAACACTGAAGCTTTCTTT
few	TRBV29-1	TRBD1	TRBJ2-7	CSVVIRDSSSYEQYF	TGCAGCGTCGTAATTCGGGACAGCAGCTCCTACGAGCAGTACTTC
-	TRBV6-1	-	TRBJ2-1	CASLGRSSGNEQFF	TGTGCCAGCTTAGGGCGATCGTCGGGCAATGAGCAGTTCTTC
-	TRBV27	-	TRBJ2-6	CASSLAGVFGANVLTF	TGTGCCAGCAGTTTGGCAGGGGTGTTTGGGGCCAACGTCCTGACTTTC
few	TRBV27	-	TRBJ2-7	CASSLLLYNGQYF	TGTGCCAGCAGTTTACTGCTGTATAACGGGCAGTACTTC
-	TRBV9	-	TRBJ1-6	CASSVEGNSPLHF	TGTGCCAGCAGCGTAGAAGGGAATTCACCCCTCCACTTT
once	TRBV29-1	-	TRBJ2-5	CSVASSWVTQYF	TGCAGCGTTGCCAGTAGTTGGGTGACCCAGTACTTC
-	TRBV30	TRBD2	TRBJ2-7	CAWSTSGQGQYF	TGTGCCTGGAGTACTAGCGGACAAGGGCAGTACTTC